This TCR beta chain was obtained from a study of early T cells in non-severe SARS-CoV-2 infection. Only a few counts were recorded for this clonotype. Unique molecular identifiers were affixed to single, distinct cDNA molecules. Using its own MiXCR run on the 5' RACE reads, TCRdb lists one record per CDR3 protein. Altogether about 110,000 distinct CDR3 sequences are present, 11% being singletons, with the ten largest covering about 8%. V lost 6 bases and J 4 bases, leaving 16 bases between the germline ends. The length of the CDR3 is 14 residues. Germline CDR1 MDHEN, CDR2 SYDVKM. Specimen: whole blood. V and J are TRBV28 and TRBJ2-7, with D perhaps TRBD1 or TRBD2 (5 bases each). This sequence was found in an adult who was a healthcare worker with PCR-confirmed SARS-CoV-2 infection or an uninfected control (not recorded which). The CDR3 coding sequence is TGTGCCAGCAGACGCACCGGGACCGGATACGAGCAGTACTTC. Translated: CASRRTGTGYEQYF.